The 8 T cell receptor beta chains below were found in one sample sequenced in a study of blood T cell repertoires in COVID-19. This table comes from immunoSEQ multiplex PCR, and its TCRdb copy is limited to in-frame clones, with some not included. In the table there are 350,000 to 500,000 clones, 88% of which are singletons. Material: PBMCs or T cells enriched from blood (not recorded which). Receptor source: a woman aged 18 to 35 who had been exposed to COVID-19.

A word on this clone: Other DNA sequences in this specimen translate into the identical CDR3. The genes are TRBV7-2 and TRBJ2-7; 12 bases fit TRBD2. Germline V gene data show CDR1 as SGHTA and CDR2 as FQGNSA. The CDR3 is 15 residues long. J gave up 2 bases and V 3 bases, and 2 bases lay outside the gene matches. CDR3 sequence (DNA): TGTGCCAGCAGCTTGGGACTAGCGGGCCCCTACGAGCAGTACTTC. This codes for CASSLGLAGPYEQYF.

The chain joins TRBV10-2 to TRBJ2-7; TRBD1 is a possible D gene (5 bases). The CDR3 runs 16 residues. From germline, CDR1 is WSHSY and CDR2 SAAADI. The V gene lost 7 bases and the J gene lost 3 bases, with 22 bases spanning the gap. CDR3 in DNA: TGCGCCAGCACAGAGACGGACACAAAGAGCCTCTACGAGCAGTACTTC. Translation: CASTETDTKSLYEQYF.

The rearrangement uses TRBV4-2 and TRBJ2-1; TRBD2 agrees at 8 bases. This CDR3 comprises 17 residues. CDR1 and CDR2 (germline): LGHNA, YNFKEQ. After removal of 0 bases from V and 7 bases from J, the junction contained 11 bases not matched to a gene. CDR3 residues: CASSQDSPGGTWNEQFF. The CDR3 DNA sequence: TGTGCCAGCAGCCAAGATAGCCCGGGGGGGACGTGGAATGAGCAGTTCTTC.

The chain carries TRBV5-6 and TRBJ1-2; D gene unclear. The germline V gene encodes CDR1 SGHDT and CDR2 YYEEEE. Trimming cost V 2 bases and J 0 bases, with 8 bases left between them. The CDR3 spans 14 residues. The CDR3 here is CASSFGETNYGYTF. Here the CDR3 DNA reads TGTGCCAGCAGCTTTGGGGAGACTAACTATGGCTACACCTTC.

The chain combines TRBV4-2 with TRBJ1-2; TRBD1 agrees at 12 bases. The germline V gene encodes CDR1 LGHNA and CDR2 YNFKEQ. Trimming took 0 bases from V and 8 from J; bases not matched to a gene: 7. The CDR3 has 16 amino acids. The CDR3 DNA is TGTGCCAGCAGCCAAGAGGGAGGGACAGGGGGCTGGGGCTACACCTTC. As protein: CASSQEGGTGGWGYTF.

The chain recombines TRBV24-1 with TRBJ2-7; 7 positions match TRBD1. There are 13 residues in the CDR3. From germline, CDR1 is KGHDR and CDR2 SFDVKD. V lost 5 bases to trimming and J lost 6 bases; unmatched junction nucleotides: 6. The CDR3 loop is CATSGVTGLEQYF. CDR3 bases: TGTGCCACCAGTGGGGTGACAGGGCTCGAGCAGTACTTC.

The chain uses TRBV7-9 and TRBJ1-5; D may be TRBD1 (5 bases). Germline V CDR1 and CDR2: SEHNR, FQNEAQ (reference sequence). V lost 5 bases, J lost 2 bases, and 10 bases lay in between. The CDR3 is 14 residues long. In DNA, the CDR3 is TGTGCCAGCAGCCTAAAAGGGGGCAATCAGCCCCAGCATTTT. Its protein is CASSLKGGNQPQHF.

This chain connects TRBV4-1 to TRBJ2-7, with D possibly matching TRBD2 (5 bases). V was clipped by 3 bases and J by 2 bases, with 17 bases between them. The CDR3 contains 16 residues. Germline loops: CDR1 MGHRA, CDR2 YSYEKL. DNA for the CDR3: TGCGCCAGCAGCCAGTCCCCGACTATAGCGCCCTACGAGCAGTACTTC. Encoded protein: CASSQSPTIAPYEQYF.